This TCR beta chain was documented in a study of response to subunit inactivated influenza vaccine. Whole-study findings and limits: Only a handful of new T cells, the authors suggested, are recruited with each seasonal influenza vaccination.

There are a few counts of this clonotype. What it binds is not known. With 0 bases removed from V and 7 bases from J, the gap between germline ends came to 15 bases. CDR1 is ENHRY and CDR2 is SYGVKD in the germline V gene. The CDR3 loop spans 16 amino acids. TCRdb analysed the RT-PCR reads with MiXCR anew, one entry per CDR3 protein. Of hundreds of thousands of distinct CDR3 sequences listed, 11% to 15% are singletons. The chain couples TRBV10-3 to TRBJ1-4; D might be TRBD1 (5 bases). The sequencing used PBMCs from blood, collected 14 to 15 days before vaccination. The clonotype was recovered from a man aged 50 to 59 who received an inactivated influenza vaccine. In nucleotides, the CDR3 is TGTGCCATCAGTGAGTCGATTCCAAGGGGAGGTGAAAAACTGTTTTTT. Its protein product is CAISESIPRGGEKLFF.